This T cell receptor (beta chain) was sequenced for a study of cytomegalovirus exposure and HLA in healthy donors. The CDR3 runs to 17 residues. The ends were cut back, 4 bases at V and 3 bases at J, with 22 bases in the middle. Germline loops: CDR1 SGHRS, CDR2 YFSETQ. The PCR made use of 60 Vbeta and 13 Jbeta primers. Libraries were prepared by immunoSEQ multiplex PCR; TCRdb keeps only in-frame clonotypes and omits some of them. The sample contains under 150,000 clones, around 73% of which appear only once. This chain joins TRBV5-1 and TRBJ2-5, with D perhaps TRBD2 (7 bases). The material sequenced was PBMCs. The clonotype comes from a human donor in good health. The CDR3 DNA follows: TGCGCCAGCAGCCCGCTTTGGGCGGGGGCGCGGAAAGAGACCCAGTACTTC. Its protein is CASSPLWAGARKETQYF.